These 17 T cell receptor beta chains were all obtained from the same sample, sequenced in a study of regulatory T cells in long-lasting Graves disease. Investigators prepared the TCR beta libraries by applying iRepertoire HTBI primers and Arm-PCR of CDR3 regions. TCRdb reanalysed the multiplex PCR reads using MiXCR and keeps one entry per CDR3 protein. This table has 200,000 to 250,000 distinct CDR3 sequences, roughly 19% appearing once. Time point denoted: newly diagnosed GD, antithyroid drugs for less than 3 months. The TCR library used RNA extracted from PBMCs. This sample was shared with a second study, whose subject was T cells in Graves' hyperthyroidism and ophthalmopathy.

This sample comprised peripheral blood mononuclear cells (PBMCs), obtained at new diagnosis, from a patient treated with antithyroid drugs. The receptors derive from a woman aged 25 to 39 with Graves disease.

This clonotype was observed many times. This chain uses TRBV20-1 with TRBJ2-7; 8 nucleotides align to TRBD1. This CDR3 is built from 13 residues. The junction had 8 bases not matched to a gene; V was cut back by 7 bases and J by 3 bases. CDR1 and CDR2 from the germline V gene are DFQATT and SNEGSKA (reference sequence). CDR3 sequence (DNA): TGCAGTGTCCCCGACAGGGGACTCTACGAGCAGTACTTC. Encoded protein: CSVPDRGLYEQYF.

In this sample, this clonotype turned up many times. The J gene is TRBJ2-4, the V gene TRBV20-1, with D uncertain. This CDR3 has 13 residues. Germline values: CDR1 DFQATT, CDR2 SNEGSKA (reference sequence). Trimming cost V 3 bases and J 5 bases, with 11 bases left between them. The CDR3 coding sequence is TGCAGTGCTAGCCTAGGACGGGAAAACATTCAGTACTTC. Its protein product is CSASLGRENIQYF.

This clonotype was counted at least ten times. The chain combines TRBV6-5 with TRBJ2-2; D gene uncertain. The CDR3 sequence is 12 residues long. Trimming took off 4 bases at V and 3 bases at J, with 3 bases between the two ends. The germline V gene has CDR1 MNHEY and CDR2 SVGAGI. DNA of the CDR3: TGTGCCAGCAGTTTCTACACCGGGGAGCTGTTTTTT. The encoded protein is CASSFYTGELFF.

This clonotype was seen ten or more times. This chain uses TRBV5-1 with TRBJ2-3; D remains ambiguous. The germline V and J ends were trimmed by 1 base and 2 bases, with 5 bases remaining between them. Germline V CDR1 and CDR2: SGHRS, YFSETQ. The CDR3 extends over 13 amino acids. The CDR3 loop reads CASSLLDTDTQYF. The CDR3 DNA follows: TGCGCCAGCAGCTTGCTCGACACAGATACGCAGTATTTT. Supplemented by reference TRBV5-1 and TRBJ2-3, the full variable domain reads KAGVTQTPRYLIKTRGQQVTLSCSPISGHRSVSWYQQTPGQGLQFLFEYFSETQRNKGNFPGRFSGRQFSNSRSEMNVSTLELGDSALYLCASSLLDTDTQYFGPGTRLTVL.

About this clonotype itself: It is likely a read error: a sequence one base away is far more abundant. The rearrangement joins TRBV27 to TRBJ1-4, with TRBD1 as a possible D gene (5 bases). The CDR3 has 16 amino acids. Germline CDR1 MNHEY, CDR2 SMNVEV (reference sequence). Trimming removed 2 bases at V and 11 bases at J, with 21 bases between. The CDR3 DNA reads as TGTGCCAGCAGTTTAGGGCAGCCCGCCTCGGGGGGGAAACTGTTTTTT. Protein sequence: CASSLGQPASGGKLFF.

The table lists this clonotype with many counts. The V call is TRBV5-1, the J call TRBJ1-1; no firm D call. Trimming took off 1 base at V and 3 bases at J, with 13 bases between the two ends. The length of the CDR3 is 15 residues. Looked up from germline, CDR1 is SGHRS and CDR2 is YFSETQ. The CDR3 nucleotides read TGCGCCAGCAGCTTGTGGGGTCAGGCAGACACTGAAGCTTTCTTT. Amino acid sequence: CASSLWGQADTEAFF. Complete variable domain (other parts from reference TRBV5-1 and TRBJ1-1): KAGVTQTPRYLIKTRGQQVTLSCSPISGHRSVSWYQQTPGQGLQFLFEYFSETQRNKGNFPGRFSGRQFSNSRSEMNVSTLELGDSALYLCASSLWGQADTEAFFGQGTRLTVV.

This clonotype was counted between two and nine times. A read error likely explains this, since a far larger clone differs by one base. This chain connects TRBV28 to TRBJ2-1, with 7 positions matching TRBD1. This CDR3 spans 13 amino acids. After removal of 5 bases from V and 10 bases from J, the junction contained 8 bases not matched to a gene. Germline CDR1 is MDHEN and CDR2 is SYDVKM. CDR3 coding DNA: TGTGCCAGCAGTGACAGGGATCCCTACGAGCAGTTCTTC. Amino acids: CASSDRDPYEQFF. The full variable domain, with the rest looked up from reference TRBV28 and TRBJ2-1, is DVKVTQSSRYLVKRTGEKVFLECVQDMDHENMFWYRQDPGLGLRLIYFSYDVKMKEKGDIPEGYSVSREKKERFSLILESASTNQTSMYLCASSDRDPYEQFFGPGTRLTVL.

Ten or more counts support this clonotype. V usage is TRBV20-1 and J usage is TRBJ2-7, with no clear D. Trimming shortened V by 3 bases and J by 2 bases, and 11 bases separated the two germline ends. CDR3 length equals 13 residues. Germline CDR1 and CDR2: DFQATT and SNEGSKA (reference sequence). The CDR3 coding sequence is TGCAGTGCTAGGGTCGGCGGAGCCTACGAGCAGTACTTC. Translation gives CSARVGGAYEQYF.

In this sample, this clonotype turned up many times. V usage is TRBV27 and J usage is TRBJ1-1, with D unclear. The germline gives CDR1 MNHEY, CDR2 SMNVEV (reference sequence). V was shortened by 1 base and J by 4 bases, with 19 bases between the two germline ends. The CDR3 has 17 residues. The CDR3 DNA reads TGTGCCAGCAGTTTATTAGGAGGTTTTGGGAAAGGCACTGAAGCTTTCTTT. Amino acid sequence: CASSLLGGFGKGTEAFF.

This clonotype came up many times. This chain joins TRBV11-3 and TRBJ2-2, with D tentatively TRBD2 (6 bases). CDR3 length equals 15 residues. Trimming shortened V by 1 base and J by 5 bases, and 11 bases separated the two germline ends. From germline, CDR1 is SGHNT and CDR2 YENEEA. This chain's CDR3 is CASSLGGEVTGELFF. As DNA, the CDR3 is TGTGCCAGCAGCTTAGGAGGGGAGGTGACCGGGGAGCTGTTTTTT.

The chain joins TRBV18 to TRBJ1-3; TRBD1 might be the D (6 bases). V dropped 5 bases and J dropped 0 bases, with 17 bases sitting between them. Germline CDR1 and CDR2: KGHSH and LQKENI. CDR3 length equals 17 residues. Here the CDR3 reads CASSSQRQVLSGNTIYF. CDR3 DNA: TGTGCCAGCTCATCCCAACGACAGGTTCTCTCTGGAAACACCATATATTTT.

A remark on this clonotype: This sequence is one base from a far larger clone and is likely a read error. This chain links TRBV6-2 or TRBV6-3 with TRBJ2-1; D may be TRBD1 or TRBD2 (7 bases each). Germline assignment: CDR1 MNHEY and CDR2 SVGEGT. CDR3 size: 15 residues. The CDR3 sequence is CASSLEAGQYNERFF. CDR3 nucleotides: TGTGCCAGCAGCTTAGAAGCGGGACAGTACAATGAGCGGTTCTTC.

This clonotype was found many times. The chain carries TRBV7-6 and TRBJ1-6; D gene uncertain. The CDR3 has 15 amino acids. The germline V and J ends were trimmed by 4 bases and 7 bases, with 14 bases remaining between them. CDR1 SGHVS and CDR2 FNYEAQ come from the germline V gene. The CDR3 spells CASSSTTRENSPLHF. CDR3 in DNA: TGTGCCAGCAGCTCGACAACAAGGGAGAATTCACCCCTCCACTTT.

The table lists this clonotype with many counts. This chain joins TRBV27 and TRBJ2-7, with 8 bases fitting TRBD1. Germline V gene lookup returns CDR1 MNHEY and CDR2 SMNVEV (reference sequence). Unmatched junction bases numbered 8, after V lost 5 bases and J lost 2 bases. This CDR3 region has 15 residues. The CDR3 DNA follows: TGTGCCAGCAGTCGACAGGGGTCGAGCACCTACGAGCAGTACTTC. Its translation is CASSRQGSSTYEQYF.

This clonotype was recorded many times. This chain joins TRBV6-1 and TRBJ2-2, with TRBD2 as a possible D gene (6 bases). Germline assignment: CDR1 MNHNS and CDR2 SASEGT. The CDR3 consists of 15 residues. The ends were cut back, 6 bases at V and 0 bases at J, with 11 bases in the middle. DNA of the CDR3: TGTGCCAGCAGCGCGGGACCCACGAACACCGGGGAGCTGTTTTTT. Encoded protein: CASSAGPTNTGELFF.

The chain is built from TRBV27 and TRBJ2-3; 7 nucleotides agree with TRBD2. Germline V lookup: CDR1 MNHEY, CDR2 SMNVEV (reference sequence). The ends lost 4 bases at V and 3 bases at J; junction bases unmatched: 13. CDR3 length: 17 amino acids. In DNA, the CDR3 is TGTGCCAGCAGTTCAACCCTTATCAGGGAGGGAACAGATACGCAGTATTTT. This translates into CASSSTLIREGTDTQYF.

This clonotype was observed at least ten times. CDR3 amino acids: CSARDRERGYGYTF. The CDR3 bases are TGCAGTGCGCGTGACAGGGAGCGGGGCTATGGCTACACCTTC. The chain is built from TRBV20-1 and TRBJ1-2; 7 bases fit TRBD1. The V gene's germline CDR1 is DFQATT and CDR2 SNEGSKA (reference sequence). The CDR3 is 14 residues long. Trimming took 6 bases from V and 4 from J; bases not matched to a gene: 11.